These 18 T cell receptor beta chains were all obtained from the same sample, sequenced in a study of blood T cell repertoires in COVID-19. Using immunoSEQ multiplex PCR, the repertoire was profiled, and TCRdb retains in-frame clones only, with some absent. The sample consists of about 100,000 clones, roughly nine tenths of them appearing once. The sample comprised peripheral blood. The origin of the receptors is a man aged 45-65 years with active COVID-19.

This chain links TRBV7-2 with TRBJ2-1, with 9 bases lining up with TRBD2. Trimming cost V 1 base and J 2 bases; bases outside gene matches: 3. Germline assignment: CDR1 SGHTA and CDR2 FQGNSA. CDR3 length equals 16 residues. This chain's CDR3 is CASSLVASGAYNEQFF. CDR3 DNA: TGTGCCAGCAGCTTAGTTGCTAGCGGGGCCTACAATGAGCAGTTCTTC.

This clone was detected only once. The CDR3 sequence: CASNHGGAPYEQYF. The CDR3 nucleotides are TGTGCCAGCAACCACGGGGGGGCCCCCTACGAGCAGTACTTC. The rearrangement joins TRBV7-4 to TRBJ2-7; 8 bases align to TRBD2. Germline CDR1 is SGHVT and CDR2 is SQSDAQ. Trimming at V came to 7 bases and at J to 2 bases, leaving 7 bases not matched to a gene. The CDR3 spans 14 residues.

The V call is TRBV9, the J call TRBJ2-2; 7 bases align to TRBD1. CDR1 SGDLS and CDR2 YYNGEE come from the germline V gene. J lost 3 bases, V lost 4 bases, and 6 bases had no gene match. This CDR3 is built from 15 residues. The chain's CDR3 is CASSFRQGDTGELFF. As DNA, the CDR3 is TGTGCCAGCAGCTTCAGGCAGGGGGACACCGGGGAGCTGTTTTTT.

The rearrangement links TRBV3-1 (or the pseudogene TRBV3-2) to TRBJ1-1; D not certain. The germline V gene has CDR1 LGHDT and CDR2 YNNKEL (reference sequence). CDR3 length: 12 residues. Trimming left V 6 bases short and J 4 bases short, with 9 bases between. The CDR3 nucleotides are TGTGCCAGCAGTCCGTCCTCCACTGAAGCTTTCTTT. Its translation: CASSPSSTEAFF.

V and J are TRBV7-2 and TRBJ2-3; D might be TRBD2 (6 bases). The CDR3 length is 16 residues. Per germline, CDR1 SGHTA and CDR2 FQGNSA. V was cut by 5 bases and J by 8 bases, with 23 bases left in between. The CDR3 DNA is TGTGCCAGCAGCACTAGACTAGTAGGCGGTAGGGCTACGCAGTATTTT. Translated: CASSTRLVGGRATQYF.

This sequence joins TRBV5-1 and TRBJ2-1; 10 positions match TRBD2. This CDR3 is built from 18 residues. V shed 4 bases, J shed 5 bases, and the junction held 15 bases outside the gene matches. Germline assignment: CDR1 SGHRS and CDR2 YFSETQ. The CDR3 loop reads CASSPGLAPSQRDNEQFF. In DNA form, the CDR3 reads TGCGCCAGCAGCCCGGGACTAGCGCCATCCCAGCGCGACAATGAGCAGTTCTTC.

J is TRBJ2-1 and V is TRBV21-1; the DNA was not used to check the table's D call, TRBD2. TRBV21-1 represents a pseudogene. The length of the CDR3 is 14 residues. The CDR3 DNA follows: TGTGCCAGCAGCAAAGTCCGGGACTACTATGAGCAGTTCTTC. Translating gives CASSKVRDYYEQFF.

The chain joins TRBV18 to TRBJ1-3, with D uncertain. Germline assignment: CDR1 KGHSH and CDR2 LQKENI. Deletions cut 5 bases from V and 0 bases from J, with 17 bases between. The CDR3 sequence is 17 residues long. Here the CDR3 DNA reads TGTGCCAGCTCATCGGTGGCAGGCTCAAGCTCTGGAAACACCATATATTTT. The encoded protein is CASSSVAGSSSGNTIYF.

The chain carries TRBV10-3 and TRBJ1-1; the D gene is possibly TRBD1 (6 bases). V gave up 7 bases and J gave up 0 bases, with 12 bases separating them. Germline-derived CDR1 and CDR2 are ENHRY and SYGVKD. This CDR3 has 14 residues. CDR3 residues: CAINSQGLNTEAFF. The DNA for the CDR3 is TGTGCCATCAACTCTCAGGGGTTGAACACTGAAGCTTTCTTT.

DNA for the CDR3: TGCAGCGTTGGAGGGTTGAACACTGAAGCTTTCTTT. Its translation: CSVGGLNTEAFF. V gene TRBV29-1 combines with J gene TRBJ1-1, with D hard to call. Trimming removed 4 bases at V and 0 bases at J, with 6 bases between. This CDR3 spans 12 amino acids. Germline loops: CDR1 SQVTM, CDR2 ANQGSEA. Full variable domain (remainder filled in from reference TRBV29-1 and TRBJ1-1): SAVISQKPSRDICQRGTSLTIQCQVDSQVTMMFWYRQQPGQSLTLIATANQGSEATYESGFVIDKFPISRPNLTFSTLTVSNMSPEDSSIYLCSVGGLNTEAFFGQGTRLTVV.

The V and J genes are TRBV5-1 and TRBJ2-7; D remains ambiguous. CDR1 is SGHRS, CDR2 YFSETQ, per germline. The CDR3 runs to 13 residues. Trimming took 5 bases from V and 4 from J, leaving 13 bases between them. In DNA, the CDR3 is TGCGCCAGCAGATGGCAGGAAGGTTACGAGCAGTACTTC. This sequence encodes CASRWQEGYEQYF.

CDR3 sequence reads: CASSLMVGPSSYEQYV. CDR3 bases: TGTGCCAGCAGCTTAATGGTGGGGCCGAGCTCCTACGAGCAGTACGTC. This chain uses TRBV7-2 with TRBJ2-7, with a possible D match to TRBD1 (5 bases). V shed 2 bases and J shed 0 bases, with 14 bases lying between them. Germline V gene sequence: CDR1 SGHTA, CDR2 FQGNSA. The CDR3 is made up of 16 amino acids.

The table lists this clone with a count of one. This sequence joins TRBV7-9 and TRBJ1-1, with D tentatively TRBD1 (6 bases). The CDR3 spans 13 residues. Germline V gene sequence: CDR1 SEHNR, CDR2 FQNEAQ (reference sequence). V was cut by 5 bases and J by 2 bases, with 9 bases left in between. The CDR3 region has the DNA TGTGCCAGCAGCCGGACAGCTAACACTGAAGCTTTCTTT. This translates into CASSRTANTEAFF.

This chain links TRBV6-5 with TRBJ2-1; unclear D gene. The CDR3 sequence is 15 residues long. Deletions cut 6 bases from V and 4 bases from J, with 16 bases between. Germline V CDR1 and CDR2: MNHEY, SVGAGI. The CDR3 region is CASSRDQVGYNEQFF. CDR3 coding DNA: TGTGCCAGCAGCCGTGATCAGGTTGGATACAATGAGCAGTTCTTC.

Worth noting for this clone: Other DNA sequences from this sample encode an identical CDR3 as well. This CDR3 is CASSLGGTSGTDTQYF. CDR3 sequence (DNA): TGCGCCAGCAGCTTGGGAGGGACTAGCGGGACAGATACGCAGTATTTT. V usage is TRBV5-1 and J usage is TRBJ2-3, with TRBD2 matching over 12 bases. In germline, CDR1 is SGHRS, CDR2 YFSETQ. J was trimmed by 3 bases and V by 0 bases; bases with no gene match: 2. The CDR3 runs to 16 residues.

The chain recombines TRBV4-1 with TRBJ2-1, with 8 positions matching TRBD2. CDR1 and CDR2 from the germline V gene are MGHRA and YSYEKL. The CDR3 has 14 amino acids. V gave up 1 base and J gave up 13 bases; unmatched junction bases: 9. The CDR3 here is CASSQVGGLVPQFF. For the CDR3, the DNA is TGCGCCAGCAGCCAAGTCGGGGGACTAGTGCCCCAGTTCTTC.

This clone was counted a single time. J is TRBJ2-3 and V is TRBV7-2, with TRBD2 identical over 11 bases. The V gene end was trimmed by 4 bases and the J gene end by 11 bases; junction bases not matched to a gene: 11. The CDR3 is 15 amino acids. In germline, CDR1 is SGHTA, CDR2 FQGNSA. The CDR3 nucleotides read TGTGCCAGCAGCTCACTAGCGGGAGCCAACGGGGGGCAGTATTTT. Its protein product is CASSSLAGANGGQYF.

The rearrangement joins TRBV4-1 to TRBJ2-7; possibly TRBD2 for D (6 bases). CDR1 MGHRA and CDR2 YSYEKL come from the germline V gene. The CDR3 loop spans 15 amino acids. V was pared by 3 bases and J by 4 bases, with 16 bases between. CDR3 in amino acids: CASSQSRPGVYEQYF. DNA for the CDR3: TGCGCCAGCAGCCAGAGTCGGCCGGGGGTTTACGAGCAGTACTTC.